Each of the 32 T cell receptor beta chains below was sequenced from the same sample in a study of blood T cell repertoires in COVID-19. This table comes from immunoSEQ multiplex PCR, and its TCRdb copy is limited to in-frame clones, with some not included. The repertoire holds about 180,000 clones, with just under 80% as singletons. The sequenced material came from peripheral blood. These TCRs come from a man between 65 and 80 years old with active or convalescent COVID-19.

The CDR3 loop is CASSLAAGGLAGELFF. DNA for the CDR3: TGCGCCAGCAGCTTGGCGGCGGGAGGGCTCGCCGGGGAGCTGTTTTTT. This chain connects TRBV5-1 to TRBJ2-2; the match to TRBD2 covers 9 bases. V was clipped by 0 bases and J by 6 bases; unmatched bases: 6. Germline CDR1 and CDR2: SGHRS and YFSETQ. The CDR3 has 16 amino acids. Full variable domain (missing parts from reference TRBV5-1 and TRBJ2-2): KAGVTQTPRYLIKTRGQQVTLSCSPISGHRSVSWYQQTPGQGLQFLFEYFSETQRNKGNFPGRFSGRQFSNSRSEMNVSTLELGDSALYLCASSLAAGGLAGELFFGEGSRLTVL.

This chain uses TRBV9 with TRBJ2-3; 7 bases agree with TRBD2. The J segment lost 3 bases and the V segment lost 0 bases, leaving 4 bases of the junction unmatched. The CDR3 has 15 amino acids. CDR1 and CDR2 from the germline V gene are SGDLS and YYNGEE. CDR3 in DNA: TGTGCCAGCAGCGTAGAGTGGGGAGGGACAGATACGCAGTATTTT. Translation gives CASSVEWGGTDTQYF.

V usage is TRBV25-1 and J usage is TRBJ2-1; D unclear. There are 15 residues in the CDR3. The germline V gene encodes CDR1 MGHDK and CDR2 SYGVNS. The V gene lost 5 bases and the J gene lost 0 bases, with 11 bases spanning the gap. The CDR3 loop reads CASSLAEPSYNEQFF. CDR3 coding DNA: TGTGCCAGCAGTTTGGCAGAACCCTCCTACAATGAGCAGTTCTTC.

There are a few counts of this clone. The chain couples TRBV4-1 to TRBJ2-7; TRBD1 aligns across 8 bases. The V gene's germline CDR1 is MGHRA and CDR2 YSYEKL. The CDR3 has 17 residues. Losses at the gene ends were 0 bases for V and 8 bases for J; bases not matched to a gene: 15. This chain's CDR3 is CASSQEAVTGASPQQYF. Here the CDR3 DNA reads TGCGCCAGCAGCCAAGAGGCTGTGACAGGGGCGTCACCGCAGCAGTACTTC.

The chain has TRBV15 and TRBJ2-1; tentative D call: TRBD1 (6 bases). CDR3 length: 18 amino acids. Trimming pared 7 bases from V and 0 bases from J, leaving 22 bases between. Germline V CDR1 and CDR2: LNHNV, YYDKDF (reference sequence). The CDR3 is CATTASLGAQGSYNEQFF. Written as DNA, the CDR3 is TGTGCCACCACCGCCTCTTTGGGGGCCCAAGGCTCCTACAATGAGCAGTTCTTC.

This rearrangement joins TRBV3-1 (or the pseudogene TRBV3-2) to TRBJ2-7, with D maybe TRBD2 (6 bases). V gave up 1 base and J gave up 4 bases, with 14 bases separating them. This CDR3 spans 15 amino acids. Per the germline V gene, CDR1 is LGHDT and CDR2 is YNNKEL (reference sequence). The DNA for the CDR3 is TGTGCCAGCAGCCAAGGGGGGGACGGATTATACGAGCAGTACTTC. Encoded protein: CASSQGGDGLYEQYF.

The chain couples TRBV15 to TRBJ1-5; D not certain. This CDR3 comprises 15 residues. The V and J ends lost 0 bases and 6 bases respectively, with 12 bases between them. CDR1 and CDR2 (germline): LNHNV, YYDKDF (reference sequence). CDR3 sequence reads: CATSRDPGAPQPQHF. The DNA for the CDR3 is TGTGCCACCAGCAGAGATCCCGGAGCCCCTCAGCCCCAGCATTTT.

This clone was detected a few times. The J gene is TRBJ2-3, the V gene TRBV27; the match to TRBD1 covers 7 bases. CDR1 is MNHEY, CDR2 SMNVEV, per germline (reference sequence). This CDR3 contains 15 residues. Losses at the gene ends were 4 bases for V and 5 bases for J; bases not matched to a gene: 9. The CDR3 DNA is TGTGCCAGCAGTTCACGACAGGGTAGTAGAGATACGCAGTATTTT. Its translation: CASSSRQGSRDTQYF.

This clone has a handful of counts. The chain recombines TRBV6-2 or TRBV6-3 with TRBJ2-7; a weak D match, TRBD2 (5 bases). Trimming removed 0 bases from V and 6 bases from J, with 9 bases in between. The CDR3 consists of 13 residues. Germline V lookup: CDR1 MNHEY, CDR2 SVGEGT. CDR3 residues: CASSYSNGLEQYF. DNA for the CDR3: TGTGCCAGCAGTTACTCCAACGGACTCGAGCAGTACTTC.

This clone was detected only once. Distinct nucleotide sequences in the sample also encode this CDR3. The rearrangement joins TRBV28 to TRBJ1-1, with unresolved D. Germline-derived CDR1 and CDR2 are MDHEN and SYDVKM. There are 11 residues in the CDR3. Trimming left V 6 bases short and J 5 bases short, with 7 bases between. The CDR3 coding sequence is TGTGCCAGCAGCTTTTTAACTGAAGCTTTCTTT. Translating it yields CASSFLTEAFF.

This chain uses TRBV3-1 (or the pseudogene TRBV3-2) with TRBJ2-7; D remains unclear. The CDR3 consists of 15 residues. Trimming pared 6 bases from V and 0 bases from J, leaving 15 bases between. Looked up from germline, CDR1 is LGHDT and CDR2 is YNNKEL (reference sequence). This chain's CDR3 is CASSSSPPSSYEQYF. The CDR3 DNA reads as TGTGCCAGCAGTAGCAGTCCCCCAAGCTCCTACGAGCAGTACTTC.

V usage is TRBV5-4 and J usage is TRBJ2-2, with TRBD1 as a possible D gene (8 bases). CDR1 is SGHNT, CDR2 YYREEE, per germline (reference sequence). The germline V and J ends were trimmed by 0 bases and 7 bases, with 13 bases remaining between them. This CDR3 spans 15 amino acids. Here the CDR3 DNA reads TGTGCCAGCAGCTTGGGGACAGGGAGGGGCGGGGAGCTGTTTTTT. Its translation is CASSLGTGRGGELFF. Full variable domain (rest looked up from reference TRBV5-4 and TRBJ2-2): ETGVTQSPTHLIKTRGQQVTLRCSSQSGHNTVSWYQQALGQGPQFIFQYYREEENGRGNFPPRFSGLQFPNYSSELNVNALELDDSALYLCASSLGTGRGGELFFGEGSRLTVL.

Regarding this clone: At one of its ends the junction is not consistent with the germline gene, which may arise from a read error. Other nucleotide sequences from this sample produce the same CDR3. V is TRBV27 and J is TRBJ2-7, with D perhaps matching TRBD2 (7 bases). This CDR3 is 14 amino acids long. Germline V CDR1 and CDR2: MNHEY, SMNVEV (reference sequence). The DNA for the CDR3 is TGCGCCAGCAGTGACAGGCCGGGGGGCTACGAGCAGTACTTC. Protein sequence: CASSDRPGGYEQYF.

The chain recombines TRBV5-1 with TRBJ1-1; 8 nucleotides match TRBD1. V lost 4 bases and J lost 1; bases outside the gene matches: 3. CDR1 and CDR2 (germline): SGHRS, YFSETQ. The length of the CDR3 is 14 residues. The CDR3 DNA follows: TGCGCCAGCAGCACTGACAGGGGGAACACTGAAGCTTTCTTT. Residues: CASSTDRGNTEAFF.

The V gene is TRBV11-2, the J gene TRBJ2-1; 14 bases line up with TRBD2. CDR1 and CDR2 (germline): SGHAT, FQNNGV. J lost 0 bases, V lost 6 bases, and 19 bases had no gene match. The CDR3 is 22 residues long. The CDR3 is CASSFRPPGLAGEGLSYNEQFF. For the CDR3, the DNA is TGTGCCAGCAGTTTCCGACCGCCGGGACTAGCGGGAGAGGGGCTCTCCTACAATGAGCAGTTCTTC.

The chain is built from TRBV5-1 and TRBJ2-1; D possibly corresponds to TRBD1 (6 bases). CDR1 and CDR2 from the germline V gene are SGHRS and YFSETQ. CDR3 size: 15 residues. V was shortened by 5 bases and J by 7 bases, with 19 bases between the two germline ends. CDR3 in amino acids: CASRLGQSFLNEQFF. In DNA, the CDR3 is TGCGCCAGCAGACTTGGACAGAGCTTCTTGAATGAGCAGTTCTTC.

Written as DNA, the CDR3 is TGTGCCAGCAGACCCACTAGCGGGGGATATGAGCAGTTCTTC. It is translated as CASRPTSGGYEQFF. The chain combines TRBV3-1 (or the pseudogene TRBV3-2) with TRBJ2-1, with TRBD2 matching over 11 bases. The V and J ends lost 6 bases and 8 bases, in that order; junction bases with no gene match: 6. Germline lookup yields CDR1 LGHDT and CDR2 YNNKEL (reference sequence). The CDR3 is 14 amino acids.

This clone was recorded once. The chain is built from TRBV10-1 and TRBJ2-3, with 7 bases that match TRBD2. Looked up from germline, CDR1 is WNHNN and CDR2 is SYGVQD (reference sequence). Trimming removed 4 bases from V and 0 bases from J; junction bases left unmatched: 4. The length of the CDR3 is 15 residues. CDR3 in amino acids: CASSVGGGSTDTQYF. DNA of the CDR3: TGCGCCAGCAGTGTTGGGGGGGGGAGCACAGATACGCAGTATTTT.

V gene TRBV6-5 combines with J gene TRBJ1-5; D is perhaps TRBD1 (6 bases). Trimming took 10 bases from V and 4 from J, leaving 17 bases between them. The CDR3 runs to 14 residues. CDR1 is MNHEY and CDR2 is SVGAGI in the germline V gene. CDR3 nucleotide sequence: TGTGCCACTCACGAACAGGGTACAAATCAGCCCCAGCATTTT. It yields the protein CATHEQGTNQPQHF.

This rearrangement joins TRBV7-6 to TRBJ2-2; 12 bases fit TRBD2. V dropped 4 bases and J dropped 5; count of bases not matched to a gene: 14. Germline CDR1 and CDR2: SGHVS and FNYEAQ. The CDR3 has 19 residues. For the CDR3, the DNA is TGTGCCAGCAGCTCGCAACCCCTAGCGGGGGGGCGGTATACCGGGGAGCTGTTTTTT. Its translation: CASSSQPLAGGRYTGELFF. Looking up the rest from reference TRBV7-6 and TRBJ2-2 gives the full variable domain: GAGVSQSPRYKVTKRGQDVALRCDPISGHVSLYWYRQALGQGPEFLTYFNYEAQQDKSGLPNDRFSAERPEGSISTLTIQRTEQRDSAMYRCASSSQPLAGGRYTGELFFGEGSRLTVL.

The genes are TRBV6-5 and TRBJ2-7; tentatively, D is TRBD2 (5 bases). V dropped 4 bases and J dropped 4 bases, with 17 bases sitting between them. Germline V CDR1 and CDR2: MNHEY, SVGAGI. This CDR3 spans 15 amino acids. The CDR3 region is CASSSDYSERYEQYF. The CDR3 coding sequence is TGTGCCAGCAGTTCCGACTATTCTGAACGGTACGAGCAGTACTTC.

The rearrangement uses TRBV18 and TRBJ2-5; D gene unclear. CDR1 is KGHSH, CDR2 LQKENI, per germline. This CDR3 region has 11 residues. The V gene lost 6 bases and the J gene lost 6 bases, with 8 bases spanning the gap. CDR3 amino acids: CASSGGQTQYF. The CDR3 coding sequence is TGTGCCAGCTCTGGTGGGCAGACCCAGTACTTC. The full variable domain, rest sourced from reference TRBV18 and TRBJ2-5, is NAGVMQNPRHLVRRRGQEARLRCSPMKGHSHVYWYRQLPEEGLKFMVYLQKENIIDESGMPKERFSAEFPKEGPSILRIQQVVRGDSAAYFCASSGGQTQYFGPGTRLLVL.

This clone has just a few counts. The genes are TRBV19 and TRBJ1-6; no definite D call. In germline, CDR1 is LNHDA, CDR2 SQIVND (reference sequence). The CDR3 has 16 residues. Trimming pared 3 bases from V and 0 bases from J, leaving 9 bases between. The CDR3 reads CASSIGGSSYNSPLHF. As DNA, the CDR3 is TGTGCCAGTAGTATCGGCGGCAGCTCCTATAATTCACCCCTCCACTTT.

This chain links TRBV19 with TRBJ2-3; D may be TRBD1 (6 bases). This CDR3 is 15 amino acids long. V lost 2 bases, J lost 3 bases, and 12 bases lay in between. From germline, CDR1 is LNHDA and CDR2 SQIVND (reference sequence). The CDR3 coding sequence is TGTGCCAGTAGTATATCACAGGGCTCAACAGATACGCAGTATTTT. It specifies CASSISQGSTDTQYF. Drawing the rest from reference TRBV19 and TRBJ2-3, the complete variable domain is DGGITQSPKYLFRKEGQNVTLSCEQNLNHDAMYWYRQDPGQGLRLIYYSQIVNDFQKGDIAEGYSVSREKKESFPLTVTSAQKNPTAFYLCASSISQGSTDTQYFGPGTRLTVL.

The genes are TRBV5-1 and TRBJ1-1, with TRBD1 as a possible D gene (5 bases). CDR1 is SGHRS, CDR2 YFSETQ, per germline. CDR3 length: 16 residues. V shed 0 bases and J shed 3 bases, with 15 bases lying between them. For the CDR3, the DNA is TGCGCCAGCAGCTTGGGGGCGGGGACCGGCTACACTGAAGCTTTCTTT. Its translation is CASSLGAGTGYTEAFF.

CDR3: CASSWGQGNTGELFF. The CDR3 DNA follows: TGTGCCAGCAGCTGGGGACAGGGGAACACCGGGGAGCTGTTTTTT. The chain has TRBV11-3 and TRBJ2-2, with 9 bases fitting TRBD1. Germline V gives CDR1 SGHNT, CDR2 YENEEA. The CDR3 spans 15 residues. The ends lost 4 bases at V and 1 base at J; junction bases unmatched: 1.

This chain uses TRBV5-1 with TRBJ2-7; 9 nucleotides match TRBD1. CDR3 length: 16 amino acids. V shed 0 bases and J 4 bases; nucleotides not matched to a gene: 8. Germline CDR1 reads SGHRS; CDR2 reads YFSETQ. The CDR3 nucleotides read TGCGCCAGCAGCTTGGGGGACGGGACAGGGTTGTACGAGCAGTACTTC. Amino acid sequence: CASSLGDGTGLYEQYF.

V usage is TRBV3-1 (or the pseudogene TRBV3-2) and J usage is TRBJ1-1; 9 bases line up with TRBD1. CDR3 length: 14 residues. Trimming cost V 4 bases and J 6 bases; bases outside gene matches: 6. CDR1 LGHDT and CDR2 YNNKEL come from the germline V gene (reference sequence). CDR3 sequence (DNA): TGTGCCAGCAGCCGAACCGGGACAGGGCCTGAAGCTTTCTTT. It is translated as CASSRTGTGPEAFF.

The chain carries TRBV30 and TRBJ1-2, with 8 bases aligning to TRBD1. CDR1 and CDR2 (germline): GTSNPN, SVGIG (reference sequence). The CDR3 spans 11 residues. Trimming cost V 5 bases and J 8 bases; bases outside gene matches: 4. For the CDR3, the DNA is TGTGCCTGGGGACAGGGTGACGGCTACACCTTC. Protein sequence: CAWGQGDGYTF.

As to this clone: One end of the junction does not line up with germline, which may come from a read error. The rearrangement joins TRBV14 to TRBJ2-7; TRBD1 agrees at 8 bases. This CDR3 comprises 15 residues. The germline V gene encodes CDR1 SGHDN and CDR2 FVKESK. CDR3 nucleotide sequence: TGTGCCAGCAGCCAAGATAGAGCCCCGGGACAGGAAACTTCATTC. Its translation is CASSQDRAPGQETSF.

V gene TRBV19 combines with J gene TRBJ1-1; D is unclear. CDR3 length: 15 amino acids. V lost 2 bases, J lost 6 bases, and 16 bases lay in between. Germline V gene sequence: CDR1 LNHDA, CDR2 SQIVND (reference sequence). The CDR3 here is CASSISAASPSEAFF. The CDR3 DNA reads TGTGCCAGTAGTATAAGTGCGGCCTCTCCCTCTGAAGCTTTCTTT.

This CDR3 reads CASSRGTGAGYEQYF. The DNA for the CDR3 is TGTGCCAGCAGCCGAGGGACAGGGGCTGGTTACGAGCAGTACTTC. This chain connects TRBV5-6 to TRBJ2-7, with 10 bases fitting TRBD1. CDR1 is SGHDT, CDR2 YYEEEE, per germline. V lost 4 bases and J lost 4; bases outside the gene matches: 8. The CDR3 is made up of 15 amino acids. The variable domain in full, completed from reference TRBV5-6 and TRBJ2-7, reads DAGVTQSPTHLIKTRGQQVTLRCSPKSGHDTVSWYQQALGQGPQFIFQYYEEEERQRGNFPDRFSGHQFPNYSSELNVNALLLGDSALYLCASSRGTGAGYEQYFGPGTRLTVT.